These 14 T cell receptor beta chains originate from one sample sequenced in a study of shared clonotypes between healthy human individuals. Assay: immunoSEQ multiplex PCR; the TCRdb copy retains only in-frame clones and omits some. The sample has approximately 720,000 clones; more than 70% are singletons. Source material: memory CD4+ T cells sorted from blood. Described subset: CD45RA-negative fraction. These receptors were obtained from a woman aged 25 to 39 in good health.

The chain recombines TRBV28 with TRBJ2-7; D gene unclear. V lost 7 bases and J lost 1, with 17 bases in between. CDR1 and CDR2 (germline): MDHEN, SYDVKM. CDR3 size: 15 residues. The CDR3 region is CASTLNLAQSYEQYF. The CDR3 DNA sequence: TGTGCCAGCACCCTAAATCTGGCTCAATCCTACGAGCAGTACTTC.

CDR3 coding DNA: TGTGCCAGCAGTTATACTACCCCCCCGGACAGCCAGCAGTTCTTC. This translates into CASSYTTPPDSQQFF. The chain couples TRBV2 to TRBJ2-1; weak D call: TRBD1 (6 bases). This CDR3 comprises 15 residues. Germline lookup yields CDR1 SNHLY and CDR2 FYNNEI. The V end lost 5 bases, the J end lost 11 bases, and 22 bases lay between the germline ends.

V is TRBV18 and J is TRBJ2-5; perhaps TRBD1 as D (6 bases). The DNA end lines up better with TRBJ2-7; the J call may be wrong. Germline CDR1 reads KGHSH; CDR2 reads LQKENI. The CDR3 consists of 17 residues. The CDR3 sequence: CASSPPGAGHRGNEQYF. DNA for the CDR3: TGTGCCAGCTCACCACCGGGGGCTGGTCATCGGGGCAACGAGCAGTACTTC.

The J gene is TRBJ1-5, the V gene TRBV7-8; D not certain. CDR1 is SGHVS, CDR2 FQNEAQ, per germline. The CDR3 consists of 14 residues. The ends were cut back, 1 base at V and 3 bases at J, with 7 bases in the middle. CDR3 in DNA: TGTGCCAGCAGCTTAGTGCACACCAATCAGCCCCAGCATTTT. This codes for CASSLVHTNQPQHF.

V and J are TRBV19 and TRBJ2-7, with D possibly being TRBD1 (6 bases). Germline V gene lookup returns CDR1 LNHDA and CDR2 SQIVND (reference sequence). Trimming pared 5 bases from V and 0 bases from J, leaving 11 bases between. The CDR3 is 14 residues long. CDR3 protein: CASSAGTFSYEQYF. The CDR3 DNA reads TGTGCCAGTAGTGCCGGGACATTCTCCTACGAGCAGTACTTC.

V usage is TRBV5-1 and J usage is TRBJ2-5, with D perhaps TRBD2 (6 bases). V was trimmed by 1 base and J by 4 bases, leaving 14 bases between them. This CDR3 has 15 amino acids. Germline assignment: CDR1 SGHRS and CDR2 YFSETQ. The CDR3 nucleotides are TGCGCCAGCAGCTTGATTCCGGGAGAGGGAGAGACCCAGTACTTC. It translates to CASSLIPGEGETQYF.

The chain links TRBV2 to TRBJ2-7; 10 nucleotides line up with TRBD2. CDR3 length: 15 amino acids. Trimming at V came to 5 bases and at J to 1 base, leaving 5 bases not matched to a gene. Germline values: CDR1 SNHLY, CDR2 FYNNEI. CDR3 bases: TGTGCCAGCAGTAGTAAACTAGCGGGGTCCTACGAGCAGTACTTC. This encodes CASSSKLAGSYEQYF.

The chain couples TRBV29-1 to TRBJ2-7; TRBD1 aligns across 10 bases. The CDR3 is 15 amino acids. V was clipped by 1 base and J by 5 bases; unmatched bases: 8. The germline V gene encodes CDR1 SQVTM and CDR2 ANQGSEA. CDR3 loop: CSVEGQTGGGNEQYF. The CDR3 DNA follows: TGCAGCGTTGAAGGTCAGACAGGGGGCGGGAACGAGCAGTACTTC.

The chain links TRBV15 to TRBJ2-5, with 10 bases lining up with TRBD1. Germline CDR1 is LNHNV and CDR2 is YYDKDF (reference sequence). The CDR3 loop spans 15 amino acids. V dropped 5 bases and J dropped 4; count of bases not matched to a gene: 7. CDR3 sequence (DNA): TGTGCCACCAGCGGCCGGACAGGGGGGTTAGAGACCCAGTACTTC. Residues: CATSGRTGGLETQYF.

This clone was seen only once. This chain uses TRBV27 with TRBJ2-6; no firm D call. This CDR3 spans 19 amino acids. Germline CDR1 reads MNHEY; CDR2 reads SMNVEV (reference sequence). Trimming left V 0 bases short and J 0 bases short, with 15 bases between. CDR3 in amino acids: CASSLSFRARLSGANVLTF. Here the CDR3 DNA reads TGTGCCAGCAGTTTATCGTTTAGGGCCCGACTCTCTGGGGCCAACGTCCTGACTTTC.

The CDR3 region has the DNA TGCAGCGCGGACCTTAGTAGCACAGATACGCAGTATTTT. It is translated as CSADLSSTDTQYF. The chain couples TRBV29-1 to TRBJ2-3; D not certain. The length of the CDR3 is 13 residues. Trimming left V 7 bases short and J 0 bases short, with 11 bases between. Germline assignment: CDR1 SQVTM and CDR2 ANQGSEA.

V and J are TRBV7-9 and TRBJ2-7; D ambiguous. Deletions cut 5 bases from V and 7 bases from J, with 9 bases between. The CDR3 covers 11 residues. Germline V gives CDR1 SEHNR, CDR2 FQNEAQ (reference sequence). The CDR3 loop is CASSAKSEQYF. In DNA form, the CDR3 reads TGTGCCAGCAGCGCTAAATCTGAGCAGTACTTC. Full variable domain (rest looked up from reference TRBV7-9 and TRBJ2-7): DTGVSQNPRHKITKRGQNVTFRCDPISEHNRLYWYRQTLGQGPEFLTYFQNEAQLEKSRLLSDRFSAERPKGSFSTLEIQRTEQGDSAMYLCASSAKSEQYFGPGTRLTVT.

The V and J genes are TRBV10-3 and TRBJ1-1, with 8 bases matching TRBD1. Germline V gene data show CDR1 as ENHRY and CDR2 as SYGVKD. The CDR3 spans 16 residues. J was trimmed by 8 bases and V by 2 bases; bases with no gene match: 13. In DNA form, the CDR3 reads TGTGCCATCAGTGAGGGACAGGGCCGGGGGAATCGGGAAGCTTTCTTT. Its protein product is CAISEGQGRGNREAFF.

The chain couples TRBV5-1 to TRBJ2-5; unclear D gene. The CDR3 length is 15 residues. V shed 3 bases and J shed 2 bases, with 14 bases lying between them. CDR1 and CDR2 from the germline V gene are SGHRS and YFSETQ. Here the CDR3 DNA reads TGCGCCAGCAGCTCCGGTGACCCAAGACAAGAGACCCAGTACTTC. Protein sequence: CASSSGDPRQETQYF.